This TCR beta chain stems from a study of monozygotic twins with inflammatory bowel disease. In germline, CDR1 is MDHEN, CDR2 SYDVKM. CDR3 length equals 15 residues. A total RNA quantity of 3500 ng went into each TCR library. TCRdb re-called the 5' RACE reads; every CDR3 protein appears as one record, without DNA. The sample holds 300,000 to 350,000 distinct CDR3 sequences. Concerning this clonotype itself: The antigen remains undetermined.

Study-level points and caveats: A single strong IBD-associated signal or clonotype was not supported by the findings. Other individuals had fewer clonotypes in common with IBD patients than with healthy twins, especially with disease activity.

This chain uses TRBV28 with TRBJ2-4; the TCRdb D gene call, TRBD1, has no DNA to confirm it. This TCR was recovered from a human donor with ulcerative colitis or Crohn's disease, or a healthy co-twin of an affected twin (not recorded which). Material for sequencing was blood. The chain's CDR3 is CASSSTGTGGDIQYF.